Listed below are T cell receptor beta chains from one sample, sequenced in a study of T cell repertoires in cytomegalovirus infection. TCRdb reprocessed the reads via MiXCR and lists one record per CDR3 protein. Here the sample spans over 250,000 distinct CDR3 sequences, roughly 25% being singletons. Sequenced material: PBMCs. These receptors were taken from a human donor in good health (CMV status not recorded). Some clones in this sample may be carry-over from other donors' samples. CDR3s include the opening cysteine and the closing phenylalanine or tryptophan. Each record gives: V gene, clone size, J gene, D gene, CDR3 DNA, CDR3 protein. The D gene is left open where the match is weak. Part of the rows lack a size; the others show once, few, many or a class for expanded clones.

V: TRBV28; size: NA; J: TRBJ1-4; D: NA; DNA: TGTGCCAGCAGTTTAATGGGGGGGAATGAAAAACTGTTTTTT; CDR3: CASSLMGGNEKLFF
V: TRBV7-2; size: many; J: TRBJ2-5; D: NA; DNA: TGTGCCAGCAGCCGAGGATTCCAAGAGACCCAGTACTTC; CDR3: CASSRGFQETQYF
V: TRBV20-1; size: NA; J: TRBJ2-5; D: NA; DNA: TGCAGTGCTAGAGATCTAAGGGGGACCCAGTACTTC; CDR3: CSARDLRGTQYF
V: TRBV6-6; size: few; J: TRBJ1-2; D: NA; DNA: TGTGCCAGCAGTATCGAAGACGGACGTAACTATGGCTACACCTTC; CDR3: CASSIEDGRNYGYTF
V: TRBV15; size: NA; J: TRBJ1-2; D: NA; DNA: TGTGCCACCAGCCCTATAGGCCGGGGCTACACCTTC; CDR3: CATSPIGRGYTF
V: TRBV12-3/TRBV12-4; size: many; J: TRBJ1-5; D: NA; DNA: TGTGCCAGCGGGGTCGGGGGGCCCAATCAGCCCCAGCATTTT; CDR3: CASGVGGPNQPQHF
V: TRBV7-2; size: NA; J: TRBJ1-1; D: NA; DNA: TGTGCCAGCAGCTTAGCCCTGGGTCACACTGAAGCTTTCTTT; CDR3: CASSLALGHTEAFF
V: TRBV7-9; size: NA; J: TRBJ1-1; D: TRBD1; DNA: TGTGCCAGCAGCTTATGGCCCCGACAGGGACAGGCTAACACTGAAGCTTTCTTT; CDR3: CASSLWPRQGQANTEAFF
V: TRBV20-1; size: NA; J: TRBJ2-7; D: NA; DNA: TGCAGTGCTCCCCGGGACATCGAGCAGTACTTC; CDR3: CSAPRDIEQYF
V: TRBV7-9; size: few; J: TRBJ1-1; D: NA; DNA: TGTGCCAGCAGCTTAGCGGCCGCGGAAGCTTTCTTT; CDR3: CASSLAAAEAFF
V: TRBV7-6; size: many; J: TRBJ1-2; D: TRBD1; DNA: TGTGCCAGCAGCCAGGACAGGGTCTATGGCTACACCTTC; CDR3: CASSQDRVYGYTF
V: TRBV4-3; size: few; J: TRBJ2-7; D: NA; DNA: TGCGCCAGCGAAGGCGAGGGGGAGCAGTACTTC; CDR3: CASEGEGEQYF
V: TRBV7-2; size: many; J: TRBJ2-3; D: NA; DNA: TGTGCCAGCACCGAAGGACAGTCCACAGATACGCAGTATTTT; CDR3: CASTEGQSTDTQYF
V: TRBV5-1; size: NA; J: TRBJ1-2; D: TRBD1; DNA: TGCGCCAGCAGCAGTTCCGGGACAGACTATGGCTACACCTTC; CDR3: CASSSSGTDYGYTF
V: TRBV7-2; size: few; J: TRBJ2-7; D: NA; DNA: TGTGCCAGCAGCTTAGCTCTGGGGTCCAGGGAGCAGTACTTC; CDR3: CASSLALGSREQYF
V: TRBV28; size: many; J: TRBJ1-4; D: TRBD1; DNA: TGTGCCAGCGGGGCCTGGGACAGGGGCTATGAAAAACTGTTTTTT; CDR3: CASGAWDRGYEKLFF
V: TRBV5-6; size: few; J: TRBJ2-7; D: NA; DNA: TGTGCCAGCAGCTTGAAAAGGGCGAAGTACTTC; CDR3: CASSLKRAKYF
V: TRBV4-1; size: NA; J: TRBJ1-1; D: NA; DNA: TGCGCCAGCAGGCCCAATGACTACACTGAAGCTTTCTTT; CDR3: CASRPNDYTEAFF
V: TRBV10-3; size: NA; J: TRBJ1-4; D: NA; DNA: TGTGCCATCAGTGAGAAGGGGTTCGGTGAAAAACTGTTTTTT; CDR3: CAISEKGFGEKLFF
V: TRBV3-1; size: NA; J: TRBJ2-1; D: NA; DNA: TGTGCCAGCAGCCAAGGTCCTGCCTCCAATGAGCAGTTCTTC; CDR3: CASSQGPASNEQFF
V: TRBV6-2/TRBV6-3; size: few; J: TRBJ1-5; D: NA; DNA: TGTGCCAGCACCACCAGACGTGCTGGGGATCAGCCCCAGCATTTT; CDR3: CASTTRRAGDQPQHF
V: TRBV11-2; size: many; J: TRBJ1-3; D: NA; DNA: TGTGCCAGCAGCTTAGAGGGGTGGAGGATATCTGGAAACACCATATATTTT; CDR3: CASSLEGWRISGNTIYF
V: TRBV19; size: NA; J: TRBJ2-3; D: NA; DNA: TGTGCCAGAAACGGGATGCACACAGATACGCAGTATTTT; CDR3: CARNGMHTDTQYF
V: TRBV7-2; size: few; J: TRBJ1-1; D: TRBD1; DNA: TGTGCCAGCAGCTTAGGACAGGGGAGGGTGAACACTGAAGCTTTCTTT; CDR3: CASSLGQGRVNTEAFF
V: TRBV5-1; size: NA; J: TRBJ1-2; D: NA; DNA: TGCGCCAGCAGCTTGGGCCTGGGTCGGGCCGGCGGCCCTTATGGCTACACCTTC; CDR3: CASSLGLGRAGGPYGYTF
V: TRBV19; size: NA; J: TRBJ2-1; D: NA; DNA: TGTGCCAGTAGTAGTGGAGACCGGAGCTCCTACAATGAGCAGTTCTTC; CDR3: CASSSGDRSSYNEQFF
V: TRBV12-3/TRBV12-4; size: NA; J: TRBJ2-5; D: NA; DNA: TGTGCCAGCAGGGCGGGGACAGAAGAGACCCAGTACTTC; CDR3: CASRAGTEETQYF
V: TRBV7-2; size: many; J: TRBJ1-3; D: NA; DNA: TGTGCCAGCTCCCTTCCAAGGTGGAACGGAAACACCATATATTTT; CDR3: CASSLPRWNGNTIYF
V: TRBV20-1; size: NA; J: TRBJ2-5; D: TRBD2; DNA: TGCAGTGCTGGACTAGCGCCTAATCAAGAGACCCAGTACTTC; CDR3: CSAGLAPNQETQYF
V: TRBV2; size: NA; J: TRBJ2-5; D: TRBD2; DNA: TGTGCCAGCAGTGAGGGTAGCGGGGCCCAAGAGACCCAGTACTTC; CDR3: CASSEGSGAQETQYF
V: TRBV11-3; size: NA; J: TRBJ2-1; D: NA; DNA: TGTGCCAGCAGCTTAGATTCGGGGGAGGCTTACTACAATGAGCAGTTCTTC; CDR3: CASSLDSGEAYYNEQFF
V: TRBV2; size: NA; J: TRBJ1-2; D: NA; DNA: TGTGCCAGCGTAGCGGGCTCCTATGGCTACACCTTC; CDR3: CASVAGSYGYTF
V: TRBV5-1; size: NA; J: TRBJ1-1; D: NA; DNA: TGCGCCAGCAGCTTGCTCGGTGTCCTGAACACTGAAGCTTTCTTT; CDR3: CASSLLGVLNTEAFF
V: TRBV7-2; size: few; J: TRBJ1-3; D: NA; DNA: TGTGCCAGCAGCCCGGCAGGGGCGGGCGGAAACACCATATATTTT; CDR3: CASSPAGAGGNTIYF
V: TRBV7-8; size: NA; J: TRBJ2-7; D: TRBD2; DNA: TGTGCCAGCGGCAGCGGGAGGGCCGGTGAGCAGTACTTC; CDR3: CASGSGRAGEQYF
V: TRBV24-1; size: NA; J: TRBJ2-1; D: TRBD2; DNA: TGTGCCACCAGTGATCAGCTAGCGGGAGGGTTGGCTGAGCAGTTCTTC; CDR3: CATSDQLAGGLAEQFF
V: TRBV28; size: NA; J: TRBJ1-1; D: NA; DNA: TGTGCCAGCAGTTTGTTGACCCCCAACACTGAAGCTTTCTTT; CDR3: CASSLLTPNTEAFF
V: TRBV11-2; size: few; J: TRBJ2-7; D: TRBD2; DNA: TGTGCCAGCAGCTTAAGACTAGCGGAGTTCTACGAGCAGTACTTC; CDR3: CASSLRLAEFYEQYF
V: TRBV28; size: many; J: TRBJ1-5; D: TRBD1; DNA: TGTGCCAGCAGTTTAAGAGGGGGCGCAGGGCAGCCCCAGCATTTT; CDR3: CASSLRGGAGQPQHF
V: TRBV2; size: few; J: TRBJ1-4; D: NA; DNA: TGTGCCAGCAGTGATCGGCAGGGATGGTCTTCTAATGAAAAACTGTTTTTT; CDR3: CASSDRQGWSSNEKLFF
V: TRBV20-1; size: NA; J: TRBJ2-5; D: TRBD1; DNA: TGCAGTGCTAGAGAAGGGACAGGGCTATGGTCCCAGTACTTC; CDR3: CSAREGTGLWSQYF
V: TRBV7-2; size: many; J: TRBJ1-5; D: NA; DNA: TGTGCCATCCGGGAGGGGGGGAGCAATCAGCCCCAGCATTTT; CDR3: CAIREGGSNQPQHF
V: TRBV7-9; size: NA; J: TRBJ2-1; D: TRBD2; DNA: TGTGCCAGCAGCTTACCGCCCGACGGGAGGAATGAGCAGTTCTTC; CDR3: CASSLPPDGRNEQFF
V: TRBV6-2/TRBV6-3; size: many; J: TRBJ1-5; D: TRBD1; DNA: TGTGCCAGCAGTTCAGACAGGGGAATCCAGAACCAGCCCCAGCATTTT; CDR3: CASSSDRGIQNQPQHF
V: TRBV6-2/TRBV6-3; size: NA; J: TRBJ1-5; D: TRBD1; DNA: TGTGCCAGCAGAACCAACAGGGGGCCCCTCAATCAGCCCCAGCATTTT; CDR3: CASRTNRGPLNQPQHF